This TCR beta chain is drawn from a study of blood T cell repertoires in COVID-19 (dated by TCRdb to the early 2020s). With regard to the full study: Samples covering the acute and convalescent phases of COVID-19 were provided by collaborators in the United States, Italy and Spain. The material from the prospective study consisted of cDNA or gDNA derived from T cells, B-cell-depleted T cells, or PBMCs. Deeply sampled blood TCRbeta repertoires from subjects exposed to, actively infected with, or recovered from COVID-19 were included in the dataset. The repertoires were released in a freely available public database intended as a resource for research on the immune response to SARS-CoV-2. The samples were drawn from the first 160 participants of the ongoing ImmuneRACE study and from 1,254 subjects provided by 6 global collaborators. Nearly every sample came with metadata listing a de-identified subject ID, COVID-19 status, age in years and sex. Where available, HLA class I and class II types were obtained from metadata supplied by the sample provider rather than from assay-based typing.

Concerning this clone: Its antigen remains undetermined. No clone much larger than this one lies a single base away; base qualities are absent.

The immunoSEQ Assay, a bias-controlled multiplex PCR, was used to amplify TCRbeta CDR3 regions from genomic DNA. Processing in the source paper ran as follows. The number of nucleated cells in each sample was estimated from the amplification of reference gene primers within the assay. To quantify the absolute abundance of each unique TCRbeta CDR3 rearrangement, sequence reads were collapsed and filtered. For each sample, productive Simpson clonality was calculated as the square root of Simpson's diversity index over productive rearrangements. Entries here come from immuneACCESS through TCRdb and include only in-frame sequences with V and J called. Some clones fail to appear in such tables; in the studies checked, an unresolved V gene covers under half of the shortfall, and the cause of the remainder is unknown. The V and J calls and clone size are taken from that table; D and trimming were inferred from the DNA. The sample table records fewer than 150,000 clones; 87% of these occur just once. Together, the top ten hold 4% to 4.5% of the sample.

Study-wide conclusions, independent of this receptor: Clinical and demographic metadata were provided uncurated, with the amount varying by source and participant.

Whole blood was collected in K2EDTA tubes by collaborating institutions according to the institutions' own protocols. For TCRbeta analysis, collaborator samples were shipped as frozen whole blood, as isolated PBMCs, or as DNA extracted from either sample type. From a lookup of the germline V gene, CDR1 and CDR2 are LGHNA and YSLEER. Counted from cysteine to phenylalanine, this CDR3 has 16 amino acids. The entry retains the CDR3 DNA only, 48 bases that are in frame from base 1. Here V drops 5 bases and J drops 4 bases, and the junction holds 12 bases not matched to any gene. The specimen sequenced was peripheral blood. The rearranged chain carries TRBV4-3 and TRBJ2-5; TRBD2 lines up with 8 middle nucleotides. The source of this sequence is a middle-aged woman with acute or convalescent COVID-19. The DNA is TGCGCCAGCAGCTCGGTAGTCGCGGGAGGTCCAGAGACCCAGTACTTC. Its product reads: CASSSVVAGGPETQYF.